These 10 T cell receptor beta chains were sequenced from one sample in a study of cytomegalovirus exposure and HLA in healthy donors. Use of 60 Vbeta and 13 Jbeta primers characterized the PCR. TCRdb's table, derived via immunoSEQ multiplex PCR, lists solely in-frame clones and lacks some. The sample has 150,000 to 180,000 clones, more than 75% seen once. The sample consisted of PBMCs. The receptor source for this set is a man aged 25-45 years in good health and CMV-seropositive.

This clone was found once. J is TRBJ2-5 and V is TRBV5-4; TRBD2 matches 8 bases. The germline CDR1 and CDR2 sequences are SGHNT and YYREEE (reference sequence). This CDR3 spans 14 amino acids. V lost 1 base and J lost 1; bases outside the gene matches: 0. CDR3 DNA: TGTGCCAGCAGCTTGACTAGCGGCCAAGAGACCCAGTACTTC. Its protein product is CASSLTSGQETQYF.

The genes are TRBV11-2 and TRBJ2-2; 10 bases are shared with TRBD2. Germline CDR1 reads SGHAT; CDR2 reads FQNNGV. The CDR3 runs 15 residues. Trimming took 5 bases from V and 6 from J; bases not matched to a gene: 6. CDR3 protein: CASSLAGVRSGELFF. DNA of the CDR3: TGTGCCAGCAGCCTAGCGGGAGTAAGGTCCGGGGAGCTGTTTTTT.

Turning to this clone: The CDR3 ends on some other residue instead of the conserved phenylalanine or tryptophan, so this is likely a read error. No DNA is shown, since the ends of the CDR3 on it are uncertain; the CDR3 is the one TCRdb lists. Here the CDR3 reads CASSCDRGI. The chain carries TRBV28 and TRBJ1-1; the table's TRBD1 call for D was not verified on the DNA. Germline loops: CDR1 MDHEN, CDR2 SYDVKM. The length of the CDR3 is 9 amino acids, counting both ends.

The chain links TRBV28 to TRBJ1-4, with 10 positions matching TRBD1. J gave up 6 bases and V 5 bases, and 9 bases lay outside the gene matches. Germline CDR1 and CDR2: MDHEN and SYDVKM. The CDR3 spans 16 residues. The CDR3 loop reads CASSTLRTGGYEKLFF. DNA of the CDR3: TGTGCCAGCAGTACCCTACGGACAGGGGGGTATGAAAAACTGTTTTTT.

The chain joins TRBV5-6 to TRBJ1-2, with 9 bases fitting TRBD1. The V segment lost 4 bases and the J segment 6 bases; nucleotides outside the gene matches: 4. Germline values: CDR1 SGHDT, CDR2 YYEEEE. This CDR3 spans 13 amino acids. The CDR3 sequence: CASSQRQGDGYTF. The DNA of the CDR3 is TGTGCCAGCAGCCAGAGACAGGGGGATGGCTACACCTTC. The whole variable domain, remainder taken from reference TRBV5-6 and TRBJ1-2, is DAGVTQSPTHLIKTRGQQVTLRCSPKSGHDTVSWYQQALGQGPQFIFQYYEEEERQRGNFPDRFSGHQFPNYSSELNVNALLLGDSALYLCASSQRQGDGYTFGSGTRLTVV.

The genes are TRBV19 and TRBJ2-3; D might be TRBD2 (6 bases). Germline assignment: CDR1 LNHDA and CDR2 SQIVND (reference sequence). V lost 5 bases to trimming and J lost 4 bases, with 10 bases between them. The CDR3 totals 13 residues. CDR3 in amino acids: CASSAGTPDTQYF. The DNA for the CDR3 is TGTGCCAGTAGTGCCGGGACTCCAGATACGCAGTATTTT.

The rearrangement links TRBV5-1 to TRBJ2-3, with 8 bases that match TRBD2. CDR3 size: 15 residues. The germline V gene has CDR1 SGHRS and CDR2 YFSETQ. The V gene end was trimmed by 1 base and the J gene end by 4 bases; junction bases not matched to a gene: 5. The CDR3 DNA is TGCGCCAGCAGCTTGTTGAGCGGGAGTGCAGATACGCAGTATTTT. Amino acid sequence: CASSLLSGSADTQYF.

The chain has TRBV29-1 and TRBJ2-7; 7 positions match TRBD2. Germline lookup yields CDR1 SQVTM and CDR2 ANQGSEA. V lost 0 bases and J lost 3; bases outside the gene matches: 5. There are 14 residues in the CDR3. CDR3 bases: TGCAGCGTTGAAGAGGGAGGGCGGAACTACGAGCAGTACTTC. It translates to CSVEEGGRNYEQYF.

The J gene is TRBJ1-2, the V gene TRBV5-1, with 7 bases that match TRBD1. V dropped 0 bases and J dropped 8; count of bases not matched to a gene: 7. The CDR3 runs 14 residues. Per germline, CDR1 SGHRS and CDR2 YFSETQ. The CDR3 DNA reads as TGCGCCAGCAGCTTGGACAGGGGATGGGACGGCTACACCTTC. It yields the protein CASSLDRGWDGYTF.

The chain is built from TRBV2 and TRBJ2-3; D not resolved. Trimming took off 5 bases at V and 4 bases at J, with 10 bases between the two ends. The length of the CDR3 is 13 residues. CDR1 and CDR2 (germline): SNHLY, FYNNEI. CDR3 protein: CASSRLGADTQYF. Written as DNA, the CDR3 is TGTGCCAGCAGTAGGCTAGGCGCAGATACGCAGTATTTT.